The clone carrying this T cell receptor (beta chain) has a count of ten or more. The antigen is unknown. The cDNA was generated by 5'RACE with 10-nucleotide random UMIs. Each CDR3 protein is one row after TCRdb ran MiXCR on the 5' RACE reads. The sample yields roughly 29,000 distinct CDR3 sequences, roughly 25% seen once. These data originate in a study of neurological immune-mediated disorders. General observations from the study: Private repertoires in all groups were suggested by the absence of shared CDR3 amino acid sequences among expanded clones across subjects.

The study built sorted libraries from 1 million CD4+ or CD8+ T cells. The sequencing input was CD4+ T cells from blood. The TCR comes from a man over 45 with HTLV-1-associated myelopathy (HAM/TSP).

The CDR3 bases are TGCAGCGTCCGGGACCTTAATGAAAAACTGTTTTTT. This gives the protein CSVRDLNEKLFF. J is TRBJ1-4 and V is TRBV29-1; D possibly corresponds to TRBD1 (5 bases). CDR1 is SQVTM, CDR2 ANQGSEA, per germline. V was shortened by 6 bases and J by 4 bases, with 9 bases between the two germline ends. The CDR3 has 12 residues.